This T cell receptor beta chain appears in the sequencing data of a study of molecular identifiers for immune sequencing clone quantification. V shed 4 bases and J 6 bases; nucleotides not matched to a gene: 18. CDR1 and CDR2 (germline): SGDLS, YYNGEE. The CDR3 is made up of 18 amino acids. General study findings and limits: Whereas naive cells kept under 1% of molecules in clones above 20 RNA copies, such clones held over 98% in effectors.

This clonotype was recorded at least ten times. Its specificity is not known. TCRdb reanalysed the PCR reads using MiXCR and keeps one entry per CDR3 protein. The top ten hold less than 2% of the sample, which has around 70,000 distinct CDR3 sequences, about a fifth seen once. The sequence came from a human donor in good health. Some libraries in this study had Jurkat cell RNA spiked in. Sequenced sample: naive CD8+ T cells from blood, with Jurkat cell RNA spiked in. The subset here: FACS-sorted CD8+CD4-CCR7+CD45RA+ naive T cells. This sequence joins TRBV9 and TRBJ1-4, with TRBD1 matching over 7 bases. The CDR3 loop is CASSPLGTGVTRDEKLFF. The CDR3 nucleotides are TGTGCCAGCAGCCCGTTGGGTACAGGGGTCACAAGAGATGAAAAACTGTTTTTT.